This entry lists 7 T cell receptor beta chains sequenced from one sample in a study of shared clonotypes between healthy human individuals. The protocol was immunoSEQ multiplex PCR, while the TCRdb copy is restricted to in-frame clones and leaves out a portion. The sample carries fewer than 650,000 clones, less than 80% recorded once. Material: PBMCs. These receptors were collected from a woman between 35 and 50 years old in good health. Some clones in this sample may be carry-over from other donors' samples.

This clone was picked up many times. V is TRBV6-4 and J is TRBJ2-2, with TRBD2 matching 7 bases. In germline, CDR1 is MRHNA, CDR2 SNTAGT. Trimming cost V 3 bases and J 5 bases; bases outside gene matches: 6. This CDR3 is built from 15 residues. CDR3 DNA sequence: TGTGCCAGCAGTGAAGGCGGGGGAGATACCGGGGAGCTGTTTTTT. Amino acids: CASSEGGGDTGELFF.

V and J are TRBV15 and TRBJ2-7; tentatively, D is TRBD1 (6 bases). Trimming shortened V by 2 bases and J by 1 base, and 12 bases separated the two germline ends. CDR3 length equals 15 residues. Germline loops: CDR1 LNHNV, CDR2 YYDKDF (reference sequence). This CDR3 is CATSRSPTGSYEQYF. The CDR3 nucleotides read TGTGCCACCAGCAGAAGTCCTACAGGGTCCTACGAGCAGTACTTC.

The CDR3 bases are TGTGCCAGCAGGGTGACGACCACCGGGGAGCTGTTTTTT. Translating gives CASRVTTTGELFF. The genes are TRBV6-5 and TRBJ2-2, with no clear D. With 6 bases removed from V and 4 bases from J, the gap between germline ends came to 9 bases. The germline V gene has CDR1 MNHEY and CDR2 SVGAGI. The CDR3 is 13 residues long.

This clone was detected only a few times. Additional DNA sequences in this sample encode the identical CDR3. The chain is built from TRBV18 and TRBJ1-5, with 7 bases identical to TRBD1. The V segment lost 3 bases and the J segment 0 bases; nucleotides outside the gene matches: 2. Germline CDR1 and CDR2: KGHSH and LQKENI. This CDR3 is 15 amino acids long. In DNA, the CDR3 is TGTGCCAGCTCACCGGGACAGACTAGCAATCAGCCCCAGCATTTT. Residues: CASSPGQTSNQPQHF.

There are a few counts of this clone. The chain joins TRBV5-4 to TRBJ2-1; TRBD1 is a possible D gene (6 bases). Germline-derived CDR1 and CDR2 are SGHNT and YYREEE (reference sequence). The CDR3 is made up of 14 amino acids. Trimming left V 4 bases short and J 8 bases short, with 16 bases between. The CDR3 region is CASSRPGEYDEQFF. The CDR3 coding sequence is TGTGCCAGCAGCCGACCAGGGGAATACGATGAGCAGTTCTTC.

This clone came up a few times. The V and J genes are TRBV7-6 and TRBJ2-1, with TRBD2 identical over 12 bases. Germline trimming cut 3 bases from V and 6 bases from J; bases unmatched to any gene: 6. CDR3 length: 16 amino acids. The germline gives CDR1 SGHVS, CDR2 FNYEAQ. CDR3 loop: CASSFLSTSGSNEQFF. CDR3 DNA: TGTGCCAGCAGCTTCCTCTCGACTAGCGGGAGCAATGAGCAGTTCTTC.

The genes are TRBV18 and TRBJ1-2; the match to TRBD1 covers 11 bases. There are 15 residues in the CDR3. Trimming removed 3 bases from V and 8 bases from J; junction bases left unmatched: 8. Germline-derived CDR1 and CDR2 are KGHSH and LQKENI. The CDR3 bases are TGTGCCAGCTCACCCCCGGGACAGGGGGAGCGGGGCTACACCTTC. This translates into CASSPPGQGERGYTF.